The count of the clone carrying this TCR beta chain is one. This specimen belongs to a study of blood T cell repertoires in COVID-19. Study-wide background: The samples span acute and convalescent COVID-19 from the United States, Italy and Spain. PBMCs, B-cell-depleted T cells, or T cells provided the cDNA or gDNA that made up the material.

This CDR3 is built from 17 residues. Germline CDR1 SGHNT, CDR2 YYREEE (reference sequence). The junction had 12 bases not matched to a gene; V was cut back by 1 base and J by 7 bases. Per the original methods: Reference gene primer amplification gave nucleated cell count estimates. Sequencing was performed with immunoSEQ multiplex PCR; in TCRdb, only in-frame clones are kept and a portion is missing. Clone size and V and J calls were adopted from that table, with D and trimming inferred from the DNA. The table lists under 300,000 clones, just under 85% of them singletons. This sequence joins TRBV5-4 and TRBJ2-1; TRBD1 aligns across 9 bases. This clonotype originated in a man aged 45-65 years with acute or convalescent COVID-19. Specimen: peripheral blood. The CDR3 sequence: CASSLTTGTGISNEQFF. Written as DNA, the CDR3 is TGTGCCAGCAGCTTGACCACCGGGACAGGGATTTCGAATGAGCAGTTCTTC.